This T cell receptor (beta chain) emerged from a study of T cells in Graves' hyperthyroidism and ophthalmopathy (dated by TCRdb to between 2018 and 2020). Context from the whole study: Peripheral blood samples were taken at initial diagnosis, before any treatment was given. To identify TCR V-J signatures that set the groups apart, the researchers used a discovery cohort of 100 patients, made up of 40 to 45 with Graves' ophthalmopathy and some 60 with stable Graves' hyperthyroidism. Prospective prediction of ophthalmopathy was tested in an independent validation cohort consisting of about 20 hyperthyroidism patients and more than 15 patients who later progressed to ophthalmopathy. The 100 or so discovery patients were randomly split 7:3 into training and test sets. In six Graves' hyperthyroidism patients, the study also compared T-cell repertoires from thyroid tissue with T-cell repertoires from blood. Following sampling, methimazole starting at 30 mg daily was given to hyperthyroidism patients, and high-dose intravenous methylprednisolone was given to ophthalmopathy patients. TCR Vbeta CDR3 sequencing of 130 to 150 peripheral blood samples (around 45 ophthalmopathy, roughly 74 hyperthyroidism and some 17 progressor patients) is reported in the paper.

The full study reports these points: Most expanded thyroid clonotypes (frequency above 0.001) were also detected in blood, suggesting blood repertoires may reflect thyroid immune responses. A model built on a 13 V-J signature distinguished ophthalmopathy from stable hyperthyroidism, reaching 85% to 90% sensitivity and under 84% specificity in cross-validation and 80%/75% in testing. In validation, progression to ophthalmopathy was predicted by the model with 65% to 71% sensitivity and 72% to 85% specificity, a median of around 5.9 months before onset. No statistical method was used to set the sample size in advance, and investigators knew the group allocation.

TCR beta CDR3 regions were amplified from RNA transcripts. The TCR CDR3 was subjected to a first round of RT-PCR using the HTBI primer set and the Qiagen OneStep RT-PCR kit. The libraries were constructed in a second round of multiplex PCR and then size-selected and purified. Sequencing of the libraries was done on an Illumina HiSeq2000 using paired-end 100 bp reads. The published analysis was carried out like this. SOAPnuke was used to process the raw data, removing reads that contained adapters or uncalled bases, had a mean Phred below 15, or lacked an exact match to the constant primer or identifier. High-quality paired reads were merged using COPE v1.2.5, and each unique nucleotide sequence was defined as a clonotype. Clonotypes were aligned to IMGT TRBV, TRBD and TRBJ reference segments using MiTCR v1.1. The analysis was restricted to V-J combinations with a frequency above 0.0001, which together covered roughly 99% of the repertoires. The TCS score was defined as the ratio of F50 (clonal expansion) to E x V (chaos), calculated using BLOSUM62-based TCRdist between CDR3 peptides within each V-J. Welch's t-statistics and random forest reduced around 520 V-J features to 13, which were used in a naive Bayes classifier (R e1071). Thyroid-blood repertoire similarity was quantified with the Morisita-Horn index. The public sequencing data were trimmed at Q25 with fastp and processed into clonotypes with MiXCR by TCRdb, which kept only in-frame beta chains. Duplicate CDR3 protein sequences are folded into a single record with the most common DNA and genes. None of the V and J calls come from the authors' own analysis; TCRdb made them. Recorded for this sample are nearly 750,000 distinct CDR3 sequences; about a third of them occurred a single time. The top ten constitute around a third of the sample.

This clonotype was counted at least ten times. The specificity of this receptor is unknown. Base quality data are lacking; no much larger clone is found one base away. Trimming at the junction amounts to 6 bases on V and 5 bases on J, and the germline ends lie 7 bases apart. Counted from cysteine to phenylalanine, this CDR3 has 11 amino acids. Just CDR3 DNA is preserved here, 33 bases in frame from base 1. CDR1 is given as SGHTA and CDR2 as FQGNSA, both from the germline V gene. Stable Graves' hyperthyroidism was defined as no progression to ophthalmopathy during 18 months of follow-up. Hyperthyroidism patients were aged 18 to 65 years and newly diagnosed, with disease duration of less than 2 months. Any patient with an uncontrolled infection, another autoimmune disease, pregnancy or lactation was excluded. Diagnoses relied on clinical symptoms, serum thyroxine and TRAb, thyroid ultrasound and orbital computed tomography. PBMCs were separated from 10 ml of fresh peripheral blood using Ficoll-Paque density gradient centrifugation. Trizol reagent was used to extract total RNA, and RNA quality was then checked on an Agilent 2100 Bioanalyzer.

Sequencing was performed on blood. The origin of this receptor is a woman between 40 and 55 years old with Graves' hyperthyroidism. The chain employs TRBV7-2 and TRBJ2-5, with the identity of the D gene unclear. The DNA reads TGTGCCAGCAGTTTCTCCGAGACCCAGTACTTC. Its protein reads: CASSFSETQYF.